Here is one T cell receptor (beta chain) with its context. One entry per CDR3 protein, called by TCRdb with MiXCR from the 5' RACE reads. The repertoire includes around 81,000 distinct CDR3 sequences, about 14% of them detected once, and about a tenth sits in the top ten. The sample is drawn from a study of early T cells in non-severe SARS-CoV-2 infection. CDR3 size: 14 residues. Germline V gene data show CDR1 as SGDLS and CDR2 as YYNGEE. V gave up 0 bases and J gave up 5 bases, with 9 bases separating them. Sequencing was done on a sample of whole blood. The V call is TRBV9, the J call TRBJ2-1, with no clear D. The sequence derives from an adult who was a healthcare worker with PCR-confirmed SARS-CoV-2 infection or an uninfected control (not recorded which). The CDR3 loop reads CASSVGGLDNEQFF. CDR3 DNA sequence: TGTGCCAGCAGCGTAGGAGGTCTCGACAATGAGCAGTTCTTC. The full variable domain, with the rest looked up from reference TRBV9 and TRBJ2-1, is DSGVTQTPKHLITATGQRVTLRCSPRSGDLSVYWYQQSLDQGLQFLIQYYNGEERAKGNILERFSAQQFPDLHSELNLSSLELGDSALYFCASSVGGLDNEQFFGPGTRLTVL.